Following are 30 T cell receptor beta chains from one sample sequenced in a study of T cell repertoires and HLA-DP antigens. Sequencing was performed with immunoSEQ multiplex PCR; in TCRdb, only in-frame clones are kept and a portion is missing. This table holds over 100,000 clones, 85% to 95% found once. For these TCRs, the target antigens are not known. Material: CD4+ T cells from PBMCs. The receptors shown here come from a woman under 30 in good health and CMV-seronegative.

This rearrangement joins TRBV7-2 to TRBJ1-2; D possibly corresponds to TRBD1 (5 bases). CDR1 and CDR2 from the germline V gene are SGHTA and FQGNSA. This CDR3 comprises 14 residues. Trimming pared 1 base from V and 10 bases from J, leaving 16 bases between. The CDR3 loop is CASSLGGRKKFYTF. CDR3 sequence (DNA): TGTGCCAGCAGCTTAGGGGGCAGGAAGAAGTTCTACACCTTC.

The chain is built from TRBV7-9 and TRBJ1-1; unclear D gene. This CDR3 is built from 12 residues. Germline CDR1 is SEHNR and CDR2 is FQNEAQ (reference sequence). Trimming pared 5 bases from V and 3 bases from J, leaving 7 bases between. CDR3 region: CASSKGYTEAFF. The CDR3 DNA sequence: TGTGCCAGCAGCAAGGGTTACACTGAAGCTTTCTTT. Combining the CDR3 with reference TRBV7-9 and TRBJ1-1 gives the whole variable domain DTGVSQNPRHKITKRGQNVTFRCDPISEHNRLYWYRQTLGQGPEFLTYFQNEAQLEKSRLLSDRFSAERPKGSFSTLEIQRTEQGDSAMYLCASSKGYTEAFFGQGTRLTVV.

The chain recombines TRBV18 with TRBJ1-3, with D maybe TRBD1 (6 bases). Germline CDR1 reads KGHSH; CDR2 reads LQKENI. This CDR3 is built from 15 residues. Trimming removed 8 bases from V and 4 bases from J, with 18 bases in between. Here the CDR3 DNA reads TGTGCCAGCAGTACCATTCAGGGGTCGGGAAACACCATATATTTT. Translating gives CASSTIQGSGNTIYF.

In DNA, the CDR3 is TGCGCCAGCAGCTTGGCCGGGGACAGGCTCTCCTACAATGAGCAGTTCTTC. Its translation is CASSLAGDRLSYNEQFF. This rearrangement joins TRBV5-1 to TRBJ2-1; 8 nucleotides match TRBD1. CDR1 and CDR2 from the germline V gene are SGHRS and YFSETQ. The CDR3 loop spans 17 amino acids. V dropped 0 bases and J dropped 0; count of bases not matched to a gene: 5. The full variable domain, in which reference TRBV5-1 and TRBJ2-1 provide the parts outside the CDR3, is KAGVTQTPRYLIKTRGQQVTLSCSPISGHRSVSWYQQTPGQGLQFLFEYFSETQRNKGNFPGRFSGRQFSNSRSEMNVSTLELGDSALYLCASSLAGDRLSYNEQFFGPGTRLTVL.

This chain joins TRBV27 and TRBJ2-1; D could derive from TRBD1 or TRBD2 (5 bases each). V dropped 4 bases and J dropped 0 bases, with 28 bases sitting between them. Germline V gene data show CDR1 as MNHEY and CDR2 as SMNVEV (reference sequence). The CDR3 is made up of 21 amino acids. CDR3 in DNA: TGTGCCAGCAGTTCCCCGCCGGGTTGGGGGACGCGGGTTTCCTCCTACAATGAGCAGTTCTTC. Translating it yields CASSSPPGWGTRVSSYNEQFF.

The chain employs TRBV11-3 and TRBJ2-1; D unresolved. The CDR3 is made up of 13 amino acids. V lost 6 bases, J lost 2 bases, and 8 bases lay in between. Looked up from germline, CDR1 is SGHNT and CDR2 is YENEEA. The CDR3 region has the DNA TGTGCCAGCAGTCAAGGGACCTACAATGAGCAGTTCTTC. The encoded protein is CASSQGTYNEQFF.

The rearrangement joins TRBV5-1 to TRBJ1-1, with TRBD1 matching 7 bases. This CDR3 spans 13 amino acids. The V segment lost 7 bases and the J segment 1 base; nucleotides outside the gene matches: 4. The germline V gene encodes CDR1 SGHRS and CDR2 YFSETQ. The CDR3 loop reads CASRGQENTEAFF. In DNA form, the CDR3 reads TGCGCCAGCCGAGGACAGGAGAACACTGAAGCTTTCTTT.

This chain links TRBV5-6 with TRBJ2-1; 10 bases map to TRBD2. CDR3 length: 15 residues. The germline CDR1 and CDR2 sequences are SGHDT and YYEEEE. Trimming removed 6 bases from V and 9 bases from J; junction bases left unmatched: 12. The CDR3 region is CASTLGLAGVVEQFF. Written as DNA, the CDR3 is TGTGCCAGCACCCTCGGGCTAGCGGGAGTTGTTGAGCAGTTCTTC.

V is TRBV29-1 and J is TRBJ2-5, with a tentative D call TRBD2 (5 bases). Germline assignment: CDR1 SQVTM and CDR2 ANQGSEA. The CDR3 extends over 14 amino acids. Trimming shortened V by 7 bases and J by 0 bases, and 15 bases separated the two germline ends. This CDR3 reads CSGGNLGNQETQYF. The CDR3 nucleotides read TGCAGCGGAGGGAATCTCGGAAACCAAGAGACCCAGTACTTC. Variable domain in full (rest from reference TRBV29-1 and TRBJ2-5): SAVISQKPSRDICQRGTSLTIQCQVDSQVTMMFWYRQQPGQSLTLIATANQGSEATYESGFVIDKFPISRPNLTFSTLTVSNMSPEDSSIYLCSGGNLGNQETQYFGPGTRLLVL.

This chain uses TRBV11-2 with TRBJ2-1, with 8 positions matching TRBD2. V shed 4 bases, J shed 7 bases, and the junction held 6 bases outside the gene matches. Germline V gene sequence: CDR1 SGHAT, CDR2 FQNNGV. This CDR3 is 14 amino acids long. CDR3 region: CASSSGLAENEQFF. CDR3 in DNA: TGTGCCAGCAGCTCCGGACTAGCAGAAAATGAGCAGTTCTTC.

The J gene is TRBJ2-1, the V gene TRBV9, with 14 bases fitting TRBD2. V shed 3 bases, J shed 6 bases, and the junction held 2 bases outside the gene matches. The CDR3 consists of 15 residues. CDR1 and CDR2 from the germline V gene are SGDLS and YYNGEE. The DNA of the CDR3 is TGTGCCAGCAGCGCCGGGACTAGCGGGAGCAATGAGCAGTTCTTC. It is translated as CASSAGTSGSNEQFF.

This chain uses TRBV12-5 with TRBJ2-5; the match to TRBD2 covers 9 bases. The CDR3 consists of 16 residues. The V gene's germline CDR1 is LGHNT and CDR2 FRNRAP. Germline trimming cut 6 bases from V and 4 bases from J; bases unmatched to any gene: 12. CDR3 protein: CASGLSGSGGGETQYF. The CDR3 DNA is TGTGCTAGTGGACTTAGCGGGAGCGGGGGAGGAGAGACCCAGTACTTC.

The chain has TRBV6-6 and TRBJ2-7, with 9 bases identical to TRBD1. The CDR3 is made up of 14 amino acids. The germline V gene has CDR1 MNHNY and CDR2 SVGAGI (reference sequence). The V gene end was trimmed by 0 bases and the J gene end by 6 bases; junction bases not matched to a gene: 3. CDR3 nucleotides: TGTGCCAGCAGTTACTCGACAGGGGGGCGCGAGCAGTACTTC. This sequence encodes CASSYSTGGREQYF.

The chain recombines TRBV29-1 with TRBJ2-2; 10 bases are shared with TRBD1. Trimming took 7 bases from V and 3 from J; bases not matched to a gene: 11. The V gene's germline CDR1 is SQVTM and CDR2 ANQGSEA. This CDR3 has 16 amino acids. This chain's CDR3 is CSAGAPGQGYTGELFF. The DNA of the CDR3 is TGCAGCGCCGGGGCCCCGGGACAGGGGTACACCGGGGAGCTGTTTTTT.

The chain employs TRBV11-2 and TRBJ1-4; weak D call: TRBD1 (6 bases). From germline, CDR1 is SGHAT and CDR2 FQNNGV. This CDR3 has 17 residues. Trimming left V 4 bases short and J 2 bases short, with 17 bases between. CDR3 sequence (DNA): TGTGCCAGCAGCTCTCTGGGCAGGGGTTCCACTAATGAAAAACTGTTTTTT. It translates to CASSSLGRGSTNEKLFF.

V is TRBV6-5 and J is TRBJ2-3; D gene ambiguous. Trimming removed 6 bases from V and 3 bases from J, with 10 bases in between. The CDR3 totals 13 residues. CDR1 and CDR2 (germline): MNHEY, SVGAGI. This CDR3 reads CASRRLVTDTQYF. The CDR3, as DNA: TGTGCCAGCAGGCGGCTAGTAACAGATACGCAGTATTTT.

The gene calls are TRBV23-1 and TRBJ1-5; D is ambiguous. TRBV23-1 is an open reading frame whose function is uncertain. This CDR3 spans 13 amino acids. Deletions cut 0 bases from V and 3 bases from J, with 3 bases between. CDR3 in amino acids: CASSQSHNQPQHF. The CDR3 nucleotides read TGCGCCAGCAGTCAATCTCACAATCAGCCCCAGCATTTT.

This chain joins TRBV30 and TRBJ2-1, with no clear D. Germline lookup yields CDR1 GTSNPN and CDR2 SVGIG (reference sequence). This CDR3 has 12 residues. Trimming took 3 bases from V and 5 from J, leaving 8 bases between them. CDR3: CAWSVKDNEQFF. In DNA form, the CDR3 reads TGTGCCTGGAGCGTAAAGGACAATGAGCAGTTCTTC.

V gene TRBV28 combines with J gene TRBJ2-7; 7 bases map to TRBD1. The CDR3 extends over 15 amino acids. V lost 4 bases, J lost 1 base, and 7 bases stayed unmatched. CDR1 and CDR2 from the germline V gene are MDHEN and SYDVKM. The CDR3: CASSSPGTASYEQYF. The CDR3 DNA follows: TGTGCCAGCAGTTCCCCCGGGACAGCTTCCTACGAGCAGTACTTC.

The chain joins TRBV7-2 to TRBJ2-2; 9 nucleotides match TRBD1. Germline CDR1 and CDR2: SGHTA and FQGNSA. This CDR3 is built from 19 residues. Losses at the gene ends were 1 base for V and 4 bases for J; bases not matched to a gene: 13. The CDR3 sequence: CASSLVQGAVYRGTGELFF. The CDR3, as DNA: TGTGCCAGCAGCTTAGTACAGGGGGCGGTTTATCGCGGCACCGGGGAGCTGTTTTTT.

This clone was recorded a few times. The rearrangement links TRBV30 to TRBJ1-2; no firm D call. The germline V gene encodes CDR1 GTSNPN and CDR2 SVGIG (reference sequence). The CDR3 is made up of 11 amino acids. The ends were cut back, 5 bases at V and 6 bases at J, with 10 bases in the middle. The CDR3 here is CAWGEWHGYTF. CDR3 coding DNA: TGTGCCTGGGGGGAGTGGCATGGCTACACCTTC.

This chain links TRBV7-9 with TRBJ1-3, with D hard to call. V was clipped by 3 bases and J by 0 bases, with 9 bases between them. Germline CDR1 is SEHNR and CDR2 is FQNEAQ (reference sequence). This CDR3 spans 15 amino acids. Written as DNA, the CDR3 is TGTGCCAGCAGCTTCCCAGTTCTCTCTGGAAACACCATATATTTT. Protein sequence: CASSFPVLSGNTIYF.

The chain couples TRBV6-6 to TRBJ2-7, with 7 bases identical to TRBD1. CDR3 length equals 15 residues. Germline assignment: CDR1 MNHNY and CDR2 SVGAGI (reference sequence). V lost 4 bases to trimming and J lost 2 bases; unmatched junction nucleotides: 8. The CDR3 is CASSSDRMFPYEQYF. The CDR3 nucleotides are TGTGCCAGCAGTTCGGACAGGATGTTTCCCTACGAGCAGTACTTC.

The chain has TRBV30 and TRBJ1-4; no definite D call. The CDR3 totals 14 residues. V was shortened by 0 bases and J by 3 bases, with 8 bases between the two germline ends. CDR1 is GTSNPN, CDR2 SVGIG, per germline (reference sequence). The CDR3 loop reads CAWSVGRPNEKLFF. In nucleotides, the CDR3 is TGTGCCTGGAGTGTAGGGCGGCCTAATGAAAAACTGTTTTTT. Looking up the rest from reference TRBV30 and TRBJ1-4 gives the full variable domain: SQTIHQWPATLVQPVGSPLSLECTVEGTSNPNLYWYRQAAGRGLQLLFYSVGIGQISSEVPQNLSASRPQDRQFILSSKKLLLSDSGFYLCAWSVGRPNEKLFFGSGTQLSVL.

This chain links TRBV19 with TRBJ1-5; 9 nucleotides agree with TRBD1. There are 15 residues in the CDR3. Trimming removed 7 bases from V and 2 bases from J; junction bases left unmatched: 6. The germline CDR1 and CDR2 sequences are LNHDA and SQIVND (reference sequence). The CDR3 loop reads CASTSRTGGNQPQHF. In DNA form, the CDR3 reads TGTGCCAGTACCTCCCGGACAGGGGGCAATCAGCCCCAGCATTTT.

The genes are TRBV2 and TRBJ1-4; no clear D gene. The V and J ends lost 5 bases and 0 bases respectively, with 10 bases between them. Germline assignment: CDR1 SNHLY and CDR2 FYNNEI. The CDR3 runs to 15 residues. The CDR3 sequence: CASSQNQATNEKLFF. As DNA, the CDR3 is TGTGCCAGCAGTCAAAATCAAGCAACTAATGAAAAACTGTTTTTT.

The J gene is TRBJ1-3, the V gene TRBV28, with TRBD1 matching 7 bases. Germline CDR1 reads MDHEN; CDR2 reads SYDVKM. This CDR3 comprises 14 residues. With 5 bases clipped from V and 6 bases from J, the junction kept 7 bases outside the gene matches. Here the CDR3 DNA reads TGTGCCAGCAGTGGTCGGGACAGAGAAAACACCATATATTTT. This sequence encodes CASSGRDRENTIYF.

The J gene is TRBJ1-2, the V gene TRBV5-4, with 7 bases identical to TRBD1. V shed 6 bases and J 0 bases; nucleotides not matched to a gene: 8. The CDR3 sequence is 15 residues long. Germline loops: CDR1 SGHNT, CDR2 YYREEE (reference sequence). CDR3 bases: TGTGCCAGCAACGTACAGGGGAAAACTAACTATGGCTACACCTTC. Protein: CASNVQGKTNYGYTF.

The V gene is TRBV5-1, the J gene TRBJ1-1; perhaps TRBD1 as D (6 bases). The CDR3 has 15 amino acids. Between the trimmed V and J ends, which lost 0 bases and 4 bases, there was a span of 13 bases. Germline lookup yields CDR1 SGHRS and CDR2 YFSETQ. The CDR3 region is CASSLAIGDTTEAFF. CDR3 nucleotides: TGCGCCAGCAGCTTGGCGATCGGGGACACCACTGAAGCTTTCTTT.

This clone showed up just once. J is TRBJ1-5 and V is TRBV28; the match to TRBD1 covers 8 bases. Germline lookup yields CDR1 MDHEN and CDR2 SYDVKM. The CDR3 sequence is 15 residues long. The trim removed 6 bases at V and 5 bases at J, leaving 9 bases unmatched. CDR3: CASSPGQGIYQPQHF. For the CDR3, the DNA is TGTGCCAGCAGCCCAGGACAGGGTATTTATCAGCCCCAGCATTTT.